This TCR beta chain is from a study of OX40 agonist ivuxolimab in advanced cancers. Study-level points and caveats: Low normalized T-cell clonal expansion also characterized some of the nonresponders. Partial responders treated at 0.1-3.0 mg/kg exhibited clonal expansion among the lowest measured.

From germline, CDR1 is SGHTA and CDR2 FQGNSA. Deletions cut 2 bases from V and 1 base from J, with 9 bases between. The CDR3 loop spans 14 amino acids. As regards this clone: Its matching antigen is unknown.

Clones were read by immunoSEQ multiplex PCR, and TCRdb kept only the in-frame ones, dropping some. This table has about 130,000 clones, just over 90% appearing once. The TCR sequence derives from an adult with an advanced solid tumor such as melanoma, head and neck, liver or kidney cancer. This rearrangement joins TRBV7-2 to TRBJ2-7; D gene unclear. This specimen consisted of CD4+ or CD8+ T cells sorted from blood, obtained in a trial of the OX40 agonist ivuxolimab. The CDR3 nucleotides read TGTGCCAGCAGCTTATCCCTCCCATCCTACGAGCAGTACTTC. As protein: CASSLSLPSYEQYF. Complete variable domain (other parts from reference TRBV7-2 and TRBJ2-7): GAGVSQSPSNKVTEKGKDVELRCDPISGHTALYWYRQSLGQGLEFLIYFQGNSAPDKSGLPSDRFSAERTGGSVSTLTIQRTQQEDSAVYLCASSLSLPSYEQYFGPGTRLTVT.